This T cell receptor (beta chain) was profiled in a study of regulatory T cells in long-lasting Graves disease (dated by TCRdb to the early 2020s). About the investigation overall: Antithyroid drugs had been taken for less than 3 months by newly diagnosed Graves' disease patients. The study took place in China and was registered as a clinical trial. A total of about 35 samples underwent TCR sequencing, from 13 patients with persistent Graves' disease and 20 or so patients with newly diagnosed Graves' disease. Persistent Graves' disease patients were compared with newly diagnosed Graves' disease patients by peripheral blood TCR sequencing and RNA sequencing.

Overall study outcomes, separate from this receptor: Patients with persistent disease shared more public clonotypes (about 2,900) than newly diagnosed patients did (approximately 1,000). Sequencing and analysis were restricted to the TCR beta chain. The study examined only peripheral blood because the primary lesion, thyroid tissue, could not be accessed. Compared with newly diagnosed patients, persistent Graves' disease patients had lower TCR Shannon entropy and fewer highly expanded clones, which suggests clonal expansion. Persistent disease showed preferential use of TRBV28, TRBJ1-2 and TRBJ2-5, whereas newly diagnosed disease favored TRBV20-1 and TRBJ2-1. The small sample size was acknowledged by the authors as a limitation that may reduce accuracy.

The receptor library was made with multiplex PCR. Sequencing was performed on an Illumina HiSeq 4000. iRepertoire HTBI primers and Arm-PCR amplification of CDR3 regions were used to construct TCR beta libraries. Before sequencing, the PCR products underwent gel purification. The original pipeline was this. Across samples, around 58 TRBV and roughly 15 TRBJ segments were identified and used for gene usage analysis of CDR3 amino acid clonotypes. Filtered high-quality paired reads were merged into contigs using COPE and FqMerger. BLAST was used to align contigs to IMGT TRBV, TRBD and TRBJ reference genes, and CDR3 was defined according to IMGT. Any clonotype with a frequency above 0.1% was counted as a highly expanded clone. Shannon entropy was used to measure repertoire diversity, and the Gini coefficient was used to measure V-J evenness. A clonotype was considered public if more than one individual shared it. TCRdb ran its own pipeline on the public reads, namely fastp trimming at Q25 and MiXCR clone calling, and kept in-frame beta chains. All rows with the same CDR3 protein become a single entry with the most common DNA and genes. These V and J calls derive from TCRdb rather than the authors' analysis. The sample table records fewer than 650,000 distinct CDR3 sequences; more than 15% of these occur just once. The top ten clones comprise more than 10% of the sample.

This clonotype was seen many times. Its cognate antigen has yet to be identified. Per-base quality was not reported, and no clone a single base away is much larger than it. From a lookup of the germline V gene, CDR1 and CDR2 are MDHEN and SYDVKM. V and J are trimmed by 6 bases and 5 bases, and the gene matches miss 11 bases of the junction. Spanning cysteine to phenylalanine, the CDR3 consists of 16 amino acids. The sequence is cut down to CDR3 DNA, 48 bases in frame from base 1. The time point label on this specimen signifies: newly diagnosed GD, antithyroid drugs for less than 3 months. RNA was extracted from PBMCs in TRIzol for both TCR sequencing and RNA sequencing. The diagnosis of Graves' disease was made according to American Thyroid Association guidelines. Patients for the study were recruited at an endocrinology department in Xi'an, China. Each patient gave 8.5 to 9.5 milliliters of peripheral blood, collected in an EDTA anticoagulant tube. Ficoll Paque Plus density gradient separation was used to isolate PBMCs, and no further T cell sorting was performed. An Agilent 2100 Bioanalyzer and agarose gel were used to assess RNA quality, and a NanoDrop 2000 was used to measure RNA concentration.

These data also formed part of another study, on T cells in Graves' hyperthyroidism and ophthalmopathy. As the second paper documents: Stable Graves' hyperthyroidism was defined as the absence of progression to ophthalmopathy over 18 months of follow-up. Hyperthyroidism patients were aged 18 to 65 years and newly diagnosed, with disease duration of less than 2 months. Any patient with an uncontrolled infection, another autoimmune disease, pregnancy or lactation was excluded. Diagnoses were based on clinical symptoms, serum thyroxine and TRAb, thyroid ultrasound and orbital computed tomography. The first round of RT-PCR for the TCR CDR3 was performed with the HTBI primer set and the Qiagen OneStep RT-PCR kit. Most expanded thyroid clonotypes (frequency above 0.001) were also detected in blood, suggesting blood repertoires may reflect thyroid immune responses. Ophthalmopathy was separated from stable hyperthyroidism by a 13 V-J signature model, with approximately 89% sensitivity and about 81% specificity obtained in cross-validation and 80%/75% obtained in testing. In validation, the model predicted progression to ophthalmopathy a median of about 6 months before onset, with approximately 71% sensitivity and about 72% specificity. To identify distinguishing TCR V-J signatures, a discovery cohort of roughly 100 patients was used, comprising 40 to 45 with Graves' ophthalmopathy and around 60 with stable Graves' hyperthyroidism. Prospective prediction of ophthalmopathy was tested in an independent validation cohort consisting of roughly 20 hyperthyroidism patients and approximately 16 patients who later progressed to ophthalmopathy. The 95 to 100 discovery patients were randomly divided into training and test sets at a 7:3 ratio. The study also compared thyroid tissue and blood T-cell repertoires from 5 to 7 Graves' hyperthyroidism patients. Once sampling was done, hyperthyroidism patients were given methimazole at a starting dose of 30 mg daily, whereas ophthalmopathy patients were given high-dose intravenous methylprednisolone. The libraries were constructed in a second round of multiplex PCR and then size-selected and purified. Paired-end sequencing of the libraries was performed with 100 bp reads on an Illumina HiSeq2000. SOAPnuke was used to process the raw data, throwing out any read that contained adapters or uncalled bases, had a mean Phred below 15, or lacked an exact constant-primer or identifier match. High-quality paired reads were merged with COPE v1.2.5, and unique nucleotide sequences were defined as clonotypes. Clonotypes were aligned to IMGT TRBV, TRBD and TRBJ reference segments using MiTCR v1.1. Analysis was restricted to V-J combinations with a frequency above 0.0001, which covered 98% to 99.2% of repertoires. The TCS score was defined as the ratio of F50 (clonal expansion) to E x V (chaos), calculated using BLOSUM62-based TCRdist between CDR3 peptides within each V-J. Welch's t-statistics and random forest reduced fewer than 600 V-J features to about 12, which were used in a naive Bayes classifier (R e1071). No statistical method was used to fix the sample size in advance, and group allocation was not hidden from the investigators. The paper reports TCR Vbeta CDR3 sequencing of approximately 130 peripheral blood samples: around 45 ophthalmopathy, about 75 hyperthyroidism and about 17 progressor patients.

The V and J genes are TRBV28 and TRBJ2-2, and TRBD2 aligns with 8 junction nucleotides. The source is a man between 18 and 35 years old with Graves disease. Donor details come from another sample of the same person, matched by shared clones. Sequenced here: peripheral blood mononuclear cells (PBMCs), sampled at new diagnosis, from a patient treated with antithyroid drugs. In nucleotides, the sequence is TGTGCCAGCAGACCTCTGGCCGGGAGGGGTACCGGGGAGCTGTTTTTT. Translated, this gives CASRPLAGRGTGELFF. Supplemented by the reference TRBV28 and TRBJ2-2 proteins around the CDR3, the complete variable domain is DVKVTQSSRYLVKRTGEKVFLECVQDMDHENMFWYRQDPGLGLRLIYFSYDVKMKEKGDIPEGYSVSREKKERFSLILESASTNQTSMYLCASRPLAGRGTGELFFGEGSRLTVL.